This TCR beta chain appears in the sequencing data of a study of cytomegalovirus exposure and HLA in healthy donors. Study-wide results and limits: Common viral pathogens seemed to be connected with several of the most significant clusters, according to a later analysis. Sequencing artifact likely explains a cluster of highly shared sequence variants. The study put 150 to 200 TCR beta chains on its list as cytomegalovirus-associated.

The primer mix had 60 Vbeta and 13 Jbeta primers. Some clones are missing from TCRdb's copy, which holds only in-frame ones; the method was immunoSEQ multiplex PCR. The repertoire holds some 160,000 clones, with about 85% as singletons. For this clone: Its target is unknown.

Sequencing was done on a sample of PBMCs. This TCR came from a middle-aged man in good health and CMV-seropositive.

Written as DNA, the CDR3 is TGTGCCAGCAGCGGACAATCAGGGTACGAGCAGTTCTTC. It codes for CASSGQSGYEQFF. The chain has TRBV5-4 and TRBJ2-1; D is perhaps TRBD1 (5 bases). This CDR3 has 13 amino acids. Germline CDR1 and CDR2: SGHNT and YYREEE (reference sequence). V was clipped by 4 bases and J by 10 bases, with 15 bases between them.